This T cell receptor beta chain was captured in a study of OX40 agonist ivuxolimab in advanced cancers. Sequencing used immunoSEQ multiplex PCR; TCRdb keeps in-frame clones, though not all of them. This table has 100,000 or so clones, approximately 94% appearing once. Germline V CDR1 and CDR2: KGHSH, LQKENI. The J segment lost 4 bases and the V segment lost 3 bases, leaving 10 bases of the junction unmatched. This CDR3 spans 17 amino acids. The rearrangement links TRBV18 to TRBJ1-5; 9 bases are shared with TRBD1. This TCR was recovered from an adult with an advanced solid tumor such as melanoma, head and neck, liver or kidney cancer. Material: CD4+ or CD8+ T cells sorted from blood, obtained in a trial of the OX40 agonist ivuxolimab. The CDR3 sequence: CASSPSPTTGGNQPQHF. In DNA form, the CDR3 reads TGTGCCAGCTCACCGTCCCCGACGACAGGGGGAAATCAGCCCCAGCATTTT.